Here is one T cell receptor beta chain with its context. This clone was seen only a few times. This clone's antigen is unknown. No qualities accompany the bases; no much larger clone lies one base away. All of the isolated RNA was reverse transcribed with the High Capacity cDNA Reverse Transcription Kit, so expressed TCRB transcripts were sequenced. Deep immunoSEQ sequencing was performed on naive, central memory and regulatory T cell samples, with an average of around 3.5 million total reads per sample. Sorted cells were lysed in RLT buffer and RNA was extracted with DNase-treated RNeasy Micro or Mini kits, depending on cell number. Each cell subset was processed separately to prevent cross-contamination, with patient and healthy donor samples processed together. TCRB sequences were amplified from cDNA with the immunoSEQ multiplex PCR, producing 87-bp fragments spanning the CDR3 region. The amplicons were sequenced using the Illumina HiSeq platform. The authors processed their data as follows. Synthetic template baselines were used to correct PCR bias computationally, reads within Hamming distance 2 were collapsed together, and singletons that could not be merged were discarded. Reads were aligned against IMGT to assign V, D and J genes, CDR3 length and insertions or deletions at six rearrangement sites. Within each subset, clonotype counts were normalized to sorted cell number, after which true diversity and Gini coefficients were computed with the tcR R package. Repertoire sharing was quantified using the overlap coefficient calculated on TCRB nucleotide sequences. TCRdb retrieved this table from immuneACCESS and kept in-frame rearrangements only. Not all clones are present; in checked studies, unresolved V genes account for under half, and no reason is known for the remainder. V and J calls and clone size are as listed in that table; D and trimming were resolved from the DNA. This sample comprises 150,000 to 190,000 clones, around 10% of them detected only once. The ten largest clonotypes hold approximately 2% of the sample.

The source of the sample is a study of beta chain features in type 1 diabetes (dated by TCRdb to between 2017 and 2018). At the level of the whole study: No differences in mean age, gender distribution, total cell number or subset yield were found between patients and healthy donors. Naive and central memory subsets were obtained from all 30 or so donors, but regulatory and stem cell-like memory subsets were isolated from only 8 patients and roughly eight healthy donors. The study compared the TCRB repertoires of sorted circulating CD4+ T cell subsets in recently diagnosed type 1 diabetes patients with those in matched healthy donors. A total of some 100,000,000 sorted cells were examined across all samples, and the number of cells per subset was strongly correlated with RNA yield. What the research found in general, with its limitations: PCR might favor shorter templates, but patient and control samples were amplified and corrected together, so any skew would affect both groups equally. Fewer insertions and more nucleotide deletions at VDJ recombination sites were observed in patients with type 1 diabetes, implying thymic rearrangement abnormalities. Because cDNA rather than genomic DNA was sequenced, highly expressing activated cells could have been over-represented, although no difference in activation and CD3 levels was found between groups. Naive, central memory and regulatory TCRB repertoires appeared to be more similar among patients than among healthy donors. A moderate but significant shortening of TCRB CDR3 length was observed in type 1 diabetes patients in all four CD4+ subsets. Because the HLA sub-analyses included only small numbers of individuals, any influence of HLA type on TCRB rearrangement was left unresolved.

Taken from cysteine to phenylalanine, the CDR3 has 12 residues. Of all the DNA, just the CDR3 is kept, 36 bases in frame from base 1. Trimming takes 6 bases from V and 13 bases from J, and the germline ends sit 18 bases apart. According to the germline V gene, CDR1 reads WSHSY and CDR2 reads SAAADI. From each donor, a single peripheral blood sample of about 100 mL on average was drawn into heparinised tubes. Naive, central memory, regulatory and stem cell-like memory CD4+ T cells were sorted on a BD FACSAria II using a panel including CD45RO, CCR7, CD25, CD127, CD95 and CD27. All sorted populations exceeded 95% purity. PBMCs were isolated right away by Lymphoprep density gradient centrifugation and were stained directly, without culture. So that batch effects would be minimized, each experiment stained and sorted samples in pairs, pairing one healthy donor with one patient.

The chain links TRBV10-2 with TRBJ1-2, with a weak D call of TRBD1 (6 bases match). The specimen sequenced was central memory CD4+ T cells from blood. The clonotype was recovered from a man aged 18 to 29 in good health. The nucleotide sequence is given as TGCGCCAGCAGCCAAGTTACAGGGTTCTTCACCTTC. This gives the protein CASSQVTGFFTF.